The 24 T cell receptor beta chains below all came from one sample that was sequenced in a study of beta chain features in type 1 diabetes. Study outcomes and limitations: Shortening of TCRB CDR3s, moderate but significant, appeared in all four CD4+ subsets of Type 1 diabetes patients.

These receptors' antigens are unknown. Reverse transcribing all isolated RNA meant expressed TCRB transcripts were sequenced. Clones were read by immunoSEQ multiplex PCR, and TCRdb kept only the in-frame ones, dropping some. This table holds roughly 330,000 clones, approximately 13% found once. The sample consisted of naive CD4+ T cells from blood. The receptors derive from a woman between 18 and 29 years old with type 1 diabetes.

CDR3 residues: CASRQTGYGEQYF. CDR3 DNA: TGTGCCAGCAGACAAACAGGGTATGGCGAGCAGTACTTC. The chain carries TRBV28 and TRBJ2-7; maybe TRBD1 (6 bases). This CDR3 comprises 13 residues. The germline CDR1 and CDR2 sequences are MDHEN and SYDVKM. The V gene lost 6 bases and the J gene lost 6 bases, with 15 bases spanning the gap.

The chain links TRBV15 to TRBJ2-1; perhaps TRBD2 as D (6 bases). Trimming left V 0 bases short and J 7 bases short, with 13 bases between. The CDR3 spans 15 residues. Germline loops: CDR1 LNHNV, CDR2 YYDKDF (reference sequence). CDR3 amino acids: CATSRDARDWNEQFF. DNA of the CDR3: TGTGCCACCAGCAGAGATGCTCGGGACTGGAATGAGCAGTTCTTC.

The rearrangement links TRBV27 to TRBJ2-7, with 11 bases identical to TRBD2. The CDR3 has 18 residues. Germline values: CDR1 MNHEY, CDR2 SMNVEV (reference sequence). J lost 0 bases, V lost 1 base, and 8 bases had no gene match. CDR3 residues: CASSLLGLAGGSSYEQYF. The DNA of the CDR3 is TGTGCCAGCAGTTTATTGGGGCTAGCGGGAGGTAGCTCCTACGAGCAGTACTTC.

This clone was counted a few times. The sample carries other DNA sequences with the same CDR3. V gene TRBV5-4 combines with J gene TRBJ2-1; 10 nucleotides align to TRBD2. V was clipped by 1 base and J by 4 bases; unmatched bases: 2. Looked up from germline, CDR1 is SGHNT and CDR2 is YYREEE (reference sequence). This CDR3 has 15 residues. The CDR3 protein is CASSLTSGTYNEQFF. The CDR3 coding sequence is TGTGCCAGCAGCTTGACTAGCGGGACTTACAATGAGCAGTTCTTC.

There are a few counts of this clone. The V and J genes are TRBV7-9 and TRBJ2-7; TRBD1 aligns across 8 bases. Per the germline V gene, CDR1 is SEHNR and CDR2 is FQNEAQ (reference sequence). The CDR3 runs 15 residues. V shed 5 bases and J 3 bases; nucleotides not matched to a gene: 9. The CDR3 DNA reads as TGTGCCAGCAGCCGGACAGGGAGTCCGGGCTACGAGCAGTACTTC. Protein sequence: CASSRTGSPGYEQYF.

This clone was seen more than once but under ten times. The V gene is TRBV2, the J gene TRBJ2-7, with D maybe TRBD1 (5 bases). This CDR3 has 14 amino acids. Germline lookup yields CDR1 SNHLY and CDR2 FYNNEI. The V and J ends lost 6 bases and 3 bases respectively, with 15 bases between them. CDR3 loop: CASRSFYRFYEQYV. The DNA of the CDR3 is TGTGCCAGCAGATCATTCTACAGGTTCTACGAGCAGTACGTC.

The J gene is TRBJ1-1, the V gene TRBV9; 11 bases are a match to TRBD1. The CDR3 is 15 amino acids. Per germline, CDR1 SGDLS and CDR2 YYNGEE. Trimming at V came to 0 bases and at J to 3 bases, leaving 1 base not matched to a gene. Written as DNA, the CDR3 is TGTGCCAGCAGCGTAGGGGGACAGGGGGACACTGAAGCTTTCTTT. Amino acids: CASSVGGQGDTEAFF. Based on the CDR3 plus reference TRBV9 and TRBJ1-1, the full variable domain is DSGVTQTPKHLITATGQRVTLRCSPRSGDLSVYWYQQSLDQGLQFLIQYYNGEERAKGNILERFSAQQFPDLHSELNLSSLELGDSALYFCASSVGGQGDTEAFFGQGTRLTVV.

This clone was observed a few times. This CDR3 is also generated by other DNA sequences in the sample. The chain combines TRBV29-1 with TRBJ1-2, with D hard to call. Trimming took 2 bases from V and 6 from J, leaving 22 bases between them. The CDR3 extends over 16 amino acids. Germline CDR1 reads SQVTM; CDR2 reads ANQGSEA. The DNA for the CDR3 is TGCAGCGTTGAAAGCGGGGTATTATATCTAACTAATGGCTACACCTTC. The encoded protein is CSVESGVLYLTNGYTF.

CDR3 residues: CASSQAYRDTLYGYTF. The DNA for the CDR3 is TGCGCCAGCAGCCAAGCCTACAGGGACACGCTATATGGCTACACCTTC. The chain uses TRBV4-1 and TRBJ1-2, with a tentative D call TRBD1 (6 bases). The CDR3 has 16 amino acids. The germline gives CDR1 MGHRA, CDR2 YSYEKL. Trimming pared 1 base from V and 5 bases from J, leaving 17 bases between.

This clone was counted between two and nine times. The V call is TRBV6-5, the J call TRBJ1-5, with 8 bases lining up with TRBD1. The length of the CDR3 is 15 residues. The J segment lost 3 bases and the V segment lost 5 bases, leaving 6 bases of the junction unmatched. CDR1 is MNHEY, CDR2 SVGAGI, per germline. DNA for the CDR3: TGTGCCAGCAGTCGCACGGACAGGGCCAATCAGCCCCAGCATTTT. Translation: CASSRTDRANQPQHF.

This clone turned up a few times. V and J are TRBV6-6 and TRBJ1-2; 9 bases are shared with TRBD1. The CDR3 runs to 15 residues. Germline V CDR1 and CDR2: MNHNY, SVGAGI (reference sequence). Trimming took 10 bases from V and 0 from J; bases not matched to a gene: 9. CDR3 nucleotides: TGTGCCACTCAGGGGACAGGGAGCCCTAACTATGGCTACACCTTC. Protein product: CATQGTGSPNYGYTF.

This clone has only a few counts. The rearrangement joins TRBV12-5 to TRBJ2-1; D not resolved. The CDR3 extends over 13 amino acids. Between the trimmed V and J ends, which lost 1 base and 2 bases, there was a span of 3 bases. Germline V gene sequence: CDR1 LGHNT, CDR2 FRNRAP. The CDR3 loop reads CASGLGPYNEQFF. In DNA, the CDR3 is TGTGCTAGTGGTTTGGGGCCCTACAATGAGCAGTTCTTC.

V is TRBV19 and J is TRBJ2-7; 8 bases fit TRBD1. Looked up from germline, CDR1 is LNHDA and CDR2 is SQIVND (reference sequence). The V gene end was trimmed by 5 bases and the J gene end by 2 bases; junction bases not matched to a gene: 8. This CDR3 is built from 15 residues. The CDR3 is CASSPEPDRAYEQYF. The CDR3 nucleotides read TGTGCCAGTAGTCCGGAACCGGACAGGGCCTACGAGCAGTACTTC.

The chain carries TRBV5-5 and TRBJ2-7; tentative D call: TRBD2 (5 bases). This CDR3 contains 14 residues. Trimming pared 1 base from V and 5 bases from J, leaving 13 bases between. The V gene's germline CDR1 is SGHKS and CDR2 YYEKEE (reference sequence). In nucleotides, the CDR3 is TGTGCCAGCAGCTTGTTCGGGGATTGGAACGAGCAGTACGTC. Translated, it gives CASSLFGDWNEQYV.

This clone was counted between two and nine times. The chain uses TRBV18 and TRBJ2-1; a possible D gene is TRBD1 (5 bases). The CDR3 consists of 15 residues. The V end lost 0 bases, the J end lost 2 bases, and 8 bases lay between the germline ends. Germline loops: CDR1 KGHSH, CDR2 LQKENI. The CDR3 DNA reads TGTGCCAGCTCACCACCCCAGGGAACCTACAATGAGCAGTTCTTC. As protein: CASSPPQGTYNEQFF.

This clone has just a few counts. The chain employs TRBV30 and TRBJ2-5; no reliable D call. The end of the DNA fits TRBJ2-7 better, so the J call may be wrong. The germline CDR1 and CDR2 sequences are GTSNPN and SVGIG (reference sequence). The CDR3 contains 10 residues. Written as DNA, the CDR3 is TGTGCCCCGGAGTTCTACGAGCAGTACTTC. The encoded protein is CAPEFYEQYF.

This clone was observed a handful of times. The V and J genes are TRBV29-1 and TRBJ1-2; 8 bases match TRBD1. The junction had 17 bases not matched to a gene; V was cut back by 4 bases and J by 4 bases. The germline V gene encodes CDR1 SQVTM and CDR2 ANQGSEA. CDR3 length equals 17 residues. The CDR3: CSVVTRGQTGEGYGYTF. In nucleotides, the CDR3 is TGCAGCGTTGTTACAAGGGGGCAGACAGGGGAAGGCTATGGCTACACCTTC.

The rearrangement links TRBV28 to TRBJ1-1, with D uncertain. Germline V gene lookup returns CDR1 MDHEN and CDR2 SYDVKM. The CDR3 is 14 residues long. V lost 4 bases, J lost 5 bases, and 14 bases lay in between. CDR3 nucleotides: TGTGCCAGCAGTTCCTCCCCCCGGAGGACTGAAGCTTTCTTT. Translation gives CASSSSPRRTEAFF.

This clone occurred a few times. V usage is TRBV4-2 and J usage is TRBJ2-3, with 11 bases matching TRBD2. There are 19 residues in the CDR3. Germline CDR1 reads LGHNA; CDR2 reads YNFKEQ. The junction had 11 bases not matched to a gene; V was cut back by 3 bases and J by 0 bases. The DNA for the CDR3 is TGTGCCAGCAGCCATGACTTAGCGGGAGGGCCTTATAGCACAGATACGCAGTATTTT. It translates to CASSHDLAGGPYSTDTQYF.

This rearrangement joins TRBV7-9 to TRBJ1-1; 7 nucleotides line up with TRBD1. Germline CDR1 is SEHNR and CDR2 is FQNEAQ (reference sequence). With V trimmed by 7 bases and J by 3 bases, 17 bases remained unmatched. The CDR3 is 17 residues long. The CDR3 is CASIKGGFFRRDTEAFF. In DNA form, the CDR3 reads TGTGCCAGCATTAAAGGGGGCTTTTTTCGGCGGGACACTGAAGCTTTCTTT.

V and J are TRBV18 and TRBJ2-5, with 9 nucleotides matching TRBD1. With 3 bases clipped from V and 10 bases from J, the junction kept 18 bases outside the gene matches. The CDR3 length is 17 residues. CDR1 is KGHSH, CDR2 LQKENI, per germline. CDR3 sequence (DNA): TGTGCCAGCTCACCCTTTACAGGACAGGGGAAAGAGGTTGTCCAGTACTTC. Protein: CASSPFTGQGKEVVQYF.

This rearrangement joins TRBV6-5 to TRBJ2-5, with TRBD2 identical over 8 bases. Germline V gene data show CDR1 as MNHEY and CDR2 as SVGAGI. Trimming cost V 5 bases and J 0 bases; bases outside gene matches: 5. The CDR3 length is 15 residues. The CDR3: CASSPGLADQETQYF. The CDR3 DNA is TGTGCCAGCAGTCCAGGACTAGCAGACCAAGAGACCCAGTACTTC.

This clone showed up just a few times. V is TRBV5-1 and J is TRBJ2-3, with D tentatively TRBD2 (5 bases). V gave up 1 base and J gave up 4 bases, with 10 bases separating them. This CDR3 is 14 amino acids long. Germline values: CDR1 SGHRS, CDR2 YFSETQ. CDR3 coding DNA: TGCGCCAGCAGCTTGCCCCAGGAGGCAGATACGCAGTATTTT. Residues: CASSLPQEADTQYF.

The rearrangement links TRBV10-3 to TRBJ2-7; D is tentatively TRBD1 or TRBD2 (5 bases each). In germline, CDR1 is ENHRY, CDR2 SYGVKD. The CDR3 runs to 11 residues. V lost 10 bases and J lost 4, with 11 bases in between. In nucleotides, the CDR3 is TGTGCCACCAGAGGGGTGTACGAGCAGTACGTC. It specifies CATRGVYEQYV.